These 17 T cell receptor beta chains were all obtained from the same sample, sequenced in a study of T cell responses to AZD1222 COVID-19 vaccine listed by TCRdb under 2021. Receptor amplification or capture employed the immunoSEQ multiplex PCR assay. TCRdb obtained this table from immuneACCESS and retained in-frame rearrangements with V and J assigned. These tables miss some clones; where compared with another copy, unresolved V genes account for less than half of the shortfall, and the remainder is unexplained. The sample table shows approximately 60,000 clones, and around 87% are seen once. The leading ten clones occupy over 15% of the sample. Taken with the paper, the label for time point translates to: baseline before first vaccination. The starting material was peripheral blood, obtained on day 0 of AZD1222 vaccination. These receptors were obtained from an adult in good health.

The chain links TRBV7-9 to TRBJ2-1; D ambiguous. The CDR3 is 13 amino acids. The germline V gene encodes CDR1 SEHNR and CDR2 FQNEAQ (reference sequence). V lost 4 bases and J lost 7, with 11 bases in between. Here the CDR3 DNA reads TGTGCCAGCAGCTCTTTTGGGCCAAATGAGCAGTTCTTC. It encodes CASSSFGPNEQFF.

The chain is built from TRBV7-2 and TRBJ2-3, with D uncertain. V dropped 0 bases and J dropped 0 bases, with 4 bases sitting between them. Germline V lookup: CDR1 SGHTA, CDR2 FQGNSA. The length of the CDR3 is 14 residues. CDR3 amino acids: CASSLAPSTDTQYF. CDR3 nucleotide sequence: TGTGCCAGCAGCTTAGCCCCTAGCACAGATACGCAGTATTTT.

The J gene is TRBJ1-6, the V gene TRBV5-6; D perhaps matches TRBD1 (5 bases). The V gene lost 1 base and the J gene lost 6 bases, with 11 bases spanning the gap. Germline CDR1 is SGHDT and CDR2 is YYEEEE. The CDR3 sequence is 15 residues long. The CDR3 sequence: CASSLPTAVNSPLHF. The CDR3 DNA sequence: TGTGCCAGCAGCTTGCCGACAGCCGTTAATTCACCCCTCCACTTT.

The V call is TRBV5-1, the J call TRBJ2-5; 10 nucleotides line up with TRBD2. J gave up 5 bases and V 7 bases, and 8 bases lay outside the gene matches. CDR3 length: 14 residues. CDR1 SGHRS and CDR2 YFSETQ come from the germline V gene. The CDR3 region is CASGPSGSTETQYF. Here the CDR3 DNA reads TGCGCCAGCGGGCCTAGCGGGAGTACGGAGACCCAGTACTTC.

The CDR3: CASSLAGTGHQPQHF. As DNA, the CDR3 is TGTGCCAGCAGCTTAGCCGGGACAGGGCATCAGCCCCAGCATTTT. The J gene is TRBJ1-5, the V gene TRBV7-9; 9 nucleotides align to TRBD1. Germline values: CDR1 SEHNR, CDR2 FQNEAQ (reference sequence). The CDR3 spans 15 residues. The ends lost 0 bases at V and 5 bases at J; junction bases unmatched: 2.

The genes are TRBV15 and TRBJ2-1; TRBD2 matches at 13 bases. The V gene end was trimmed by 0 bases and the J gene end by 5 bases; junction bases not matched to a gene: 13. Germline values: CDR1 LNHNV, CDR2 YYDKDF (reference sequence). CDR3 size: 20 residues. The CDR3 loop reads CATSRDTFNLLAGGHNEQFF. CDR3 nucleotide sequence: TGTGCCACCAGCAGAGATACTTTCAATTTACTAGCGGGAGGGCACAATGAGCAGTTCTTC. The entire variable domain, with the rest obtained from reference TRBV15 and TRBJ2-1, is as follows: DAMVIQNPRYQVTQFGKPVTLSCSQTLNHNVMYWYQQKSSQAPKLLFHYYDKDFNNEADTPDNFQSRRPNTSFCFLDIRSPGLGDTAMYLCATSRDTFNLLAGGHNEQFFGPGTRLTVL.

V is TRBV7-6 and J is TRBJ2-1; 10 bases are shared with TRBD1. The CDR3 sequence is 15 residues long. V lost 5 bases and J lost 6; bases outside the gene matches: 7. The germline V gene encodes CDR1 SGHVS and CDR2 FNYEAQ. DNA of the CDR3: TGTGCCAGCAGCCCCGGACAGGGGGTGATCAATGAGCAGTTCTTC. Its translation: CASSPGQGVINEQFF.

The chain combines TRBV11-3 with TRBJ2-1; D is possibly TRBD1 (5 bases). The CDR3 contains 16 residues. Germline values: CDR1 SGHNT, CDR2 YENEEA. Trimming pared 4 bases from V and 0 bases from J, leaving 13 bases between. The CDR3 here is CASSSAKGRSYNEQFF. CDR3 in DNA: TGTGCCAGCAGCTCAGCGAAGGGGCGCTCCTACAATGAGCAGTTCTTC.

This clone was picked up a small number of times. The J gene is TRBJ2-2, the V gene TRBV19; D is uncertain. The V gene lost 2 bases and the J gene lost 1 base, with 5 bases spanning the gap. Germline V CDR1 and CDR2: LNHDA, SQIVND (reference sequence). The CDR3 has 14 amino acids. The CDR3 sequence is CASSISLNTGELFF. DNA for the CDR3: TGTGCCAGTAGTATAAGCTTGAACACCGGGGAGCTGTTTTTT.

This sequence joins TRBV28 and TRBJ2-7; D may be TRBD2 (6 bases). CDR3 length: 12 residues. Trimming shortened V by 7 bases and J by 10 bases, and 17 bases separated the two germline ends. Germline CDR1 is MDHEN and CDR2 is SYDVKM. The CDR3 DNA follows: TGTGCCAGCAATCTCGGAGGGGAAGCACAGTACTTC. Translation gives CASNLGGEAQYF.

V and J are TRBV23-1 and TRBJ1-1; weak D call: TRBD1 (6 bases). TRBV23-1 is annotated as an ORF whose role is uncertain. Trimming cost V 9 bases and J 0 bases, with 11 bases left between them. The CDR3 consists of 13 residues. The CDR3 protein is CASFTGMNTEAFF. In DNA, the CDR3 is TGCGCCAGTTTCACAGGGATGAACACTGAAGCTTTCTTT.

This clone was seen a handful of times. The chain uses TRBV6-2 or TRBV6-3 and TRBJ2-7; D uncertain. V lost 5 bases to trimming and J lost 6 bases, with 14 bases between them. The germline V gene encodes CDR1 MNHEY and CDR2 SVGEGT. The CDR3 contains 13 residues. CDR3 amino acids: CASSPSSMLEQYF. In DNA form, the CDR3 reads TGTGCCAGCAGTCCCTCGAGTATGCTCGAGCAGTACTTC.

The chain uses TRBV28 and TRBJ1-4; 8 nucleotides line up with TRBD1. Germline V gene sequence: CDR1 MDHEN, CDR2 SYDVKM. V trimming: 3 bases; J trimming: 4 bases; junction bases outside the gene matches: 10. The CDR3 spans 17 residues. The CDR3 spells CASSFFGGTGLNEKLFF. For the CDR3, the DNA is TGTGCCAGCAGTTTTTTCGGAGGGACAGGCCTTAATGAAAAACTGTTTTTT.

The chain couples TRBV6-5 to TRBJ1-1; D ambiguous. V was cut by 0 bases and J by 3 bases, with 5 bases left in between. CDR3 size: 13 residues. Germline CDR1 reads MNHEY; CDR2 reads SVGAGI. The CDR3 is CASSYSEDTEAFF. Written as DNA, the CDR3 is TGTGCCAGCAGTTACTCAGAAGACACTGAAGCTTTCTTT.

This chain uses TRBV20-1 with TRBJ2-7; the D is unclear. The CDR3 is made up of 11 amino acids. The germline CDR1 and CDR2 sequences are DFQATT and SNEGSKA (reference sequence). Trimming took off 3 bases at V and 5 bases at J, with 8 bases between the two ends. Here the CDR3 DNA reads TGCAGTGCTAGGTTCATCCACGAGCAGTACTTC. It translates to CSARFIHEQYF.

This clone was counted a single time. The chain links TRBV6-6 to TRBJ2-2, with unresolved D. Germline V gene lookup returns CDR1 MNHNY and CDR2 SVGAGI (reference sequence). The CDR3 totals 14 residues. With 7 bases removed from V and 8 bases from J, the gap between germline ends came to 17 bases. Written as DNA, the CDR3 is TGTGCCAGCATTTCTACTCGCGGAGTAGGGGAGCTGTTTTTT. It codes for CASISTRGVGELFF.

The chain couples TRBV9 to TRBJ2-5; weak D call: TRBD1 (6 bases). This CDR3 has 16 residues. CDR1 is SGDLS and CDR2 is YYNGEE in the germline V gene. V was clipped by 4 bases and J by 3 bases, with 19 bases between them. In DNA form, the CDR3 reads TGTGCCAGCAGCCAAACTGGGGGCTTGGAGGAAGAGACCCAGTACTTC. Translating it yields CASSQTGGLEEETQYF.